The present T cell receptor (beta chain) was sequenced within a study of blood T cell repertoires in COVID-19. Overall study context: Donors in the United States, Italy and Spain gave samples during acute or convalescent COVID-19. Nucleic acid was either cDNA or gDNA, and it came from T cells, B-cell-depleted T cells, or PBMCs.

In the original workflow: Reference gene primer amplification in the assay estimated nucleated cell counts. The data were produced by immunoSEQ multiplex PCR, yet TCRdb's version contains in-frame clones alone and is incomplete. Clone size and the V and J calls come from that table; the DNA yielded D and trimming. The profile covers about 330,000 clones, with 92% appearing a single time and around 18% taken by the ten largest. V shed 0 bases and J 9 bases; nucleotides not matched to a gene: 19. The germline CDR1 and CDR2 sequences are LGHNA and YSLEER. The CDR3 totals 18 residues. The clonotype comes from a woman aged 30 to 39 who had recovered from COVID-19. The V call is TRBV4-3, the J call TRBJ2-7; 8 nucleotides match TRBD2. What was sequenced was PBMCs or T cells enriched from blood (not recorded which). CDR3 in DNA: TGCGCCAGCAGCCAAGATATAGGTTGGCGGAGACTAGCGACGAGGCAGTACTTC. This gives the protein CASSQDIGWRRLATRQYF.